This T cell receptor (beta chain) was sequenced during a study of cytomegalovirus exposure and HLA in healthy donors. 13 Jbeta primers and 60 Vbeta primers were used for the PCR. Clones were sequenced by immunoSEQ multiplex PCR, and TCRdb holds only the in-frame ones, with some missing. The sample contains some 150,000 clones, over 60% of which appear only once. V shed 3 bases and J 5 bases; nucleotides not matched to a gene: 7. In germline, CDR1 is MDHEN, CDR2 SYDVKM. The CDR3 is 15 residues long. Overall study findings and caveats: Some TCR beta chains (approximately 180 of them) were listed as cytomegalovirus-associated. Per a prior analysis, the majority of TCR beta V segments were productive roughly 90% or roughly 30% of the time.

Of note for this clone: The antigen is undetermined.

The chain has TRBV28 and TRBJ2-7; 10 positions match TRBD2. This clonotype originated in a woman in her thirties in good health and CMV-seronegative. Sample: PBMCs. As DNA, the CDR3 is TGTGCCAGCAGTTTCCTGGCTAGCGGGAGCAACGAGCAGTACTTC. Protein product: CASSFLASGSNEQYF.